This TCR beta chain came from a study of blood T cell repertoires in COVID-19. Study background: Whether acute or convalescent, the COVID-19 samples came from the United States, Italy and Spain. The cDNA or gDNA used as material had been derived from T cells, B-cell-depleted T cells, or PBMCs.

The CDR3 extends over 14 amino acids. CDR1 is LGHNA, CDR2 YSLEER, per germline. The V end was cut by 4 bases, the J end by 0 bases, with 9 bases between. Clones were sequenced by immunoSEQ multiplex PCR, and TCRdb holds only the in-frame ones, with some missing. The sample lists about 200,000 clones, roughly nine tenths seen once, with 4% in the top ten. This clone has just one count. Sequencing input: PBMCs or T cells enriched from blood (not recorded which). The receptor was derived from a woman aged 25 to 45 with acute COVID-19. The J gene is TRBJ1-1, the V gene TRBV4-3; no reliable D call. DNA of the CDR3: TGCGCCAGCAGCCCCTATACGATGAACACTGAAGCTTTCTTT. Translated: CASSPYTMNTEAFF.